This TCR beta chain emerged from a study of T cell changes during pregnancy in multiple sclerosis. This clone occurred a few times. Sequencing was performed with immunoSEQ multiplex PCR; in TCRdb, only in-frame clones are kept and a portion is missing. The sample holds more than 45,000 clones, 94% seen once. CDR1 and CDR2 from the germline V gene are SGHRS and YFSETQ. Trimming cost V 4 bases and J 0 bases, with 17 bases left between them. This CDR3 spans 16 amino acids. The chain uses TRBV5-1 and TRBJ2-7, with a possible D match to TRBD1 (6 bases). Sequenced material: CD4+ T cells from peripheral blood mononuclear cells, taken in the second trimester of pregnancy. This receptor was obtained from a female donor with multiple sclerosis, enrolled in a pregnancy study. In DNA, the CDR3 is TGCGCCAGCAGCCCCGGGGCAGGGGCGATCTCCTACGAGCAGTACTTC. This encodes CASSPGAGAISYEQYF.